Listed here are 20 T cell receptor beta chains from one sample, sequenced in a study of beta chain features in type 1 diabetes (dated by TCRdb to between 2018 and 2020). Library creation used the immunoSEQ multiplex PCR assay. The High Capacity cDNA Reverse Transcription Kit was used to reverse transcribe all of the isolated RNA, meaning that expressed TCRB transcripts were what got sequenced. TCRdb mirrors the immuneACCESS table, restricted to in-frame sequences. Some clones are absent from its copies; in checked studies, under half trace to an unresolved V gene, and the reason for the others is unknown. In all, the sample holds approximately 84,000 clones, and about 32% of those were seen once. The ten most abundant clones make up about 0.48% of the sample. Sequencing was done on a sample of stem cell memory CD4+ T cells from blood. What the cell subset or site label conveys for this sample: stem cell-like memory CD4+ T cells. The receptors were gathered from a woman under 30 in good health.

V and J are TRBV7-2 and TRBJ2-7, with 10 nucleotides matching TRBD2. The J segment lost 5 bases and the V segment lost 1 base, leaving 5 bases of the junction unmatched. The CDR3 has 15 residues. The germline V gene has CDR1 SGHTA and CDR2 FQGNSA. The CDR3 sequence is CASSLVSSGSHEQYF. The CDR3 DNA follows: TGTGCCAGCAGCTTAGTGTCTAGCGGGAGCCACGAGCAGTACTTC.

This clone was recorded a few times. V gene TRBV29-1 combines with J gene TRBJ1-2; 7 nucleotides match TRBD1. The CDR3 is made up of 14 amino acids. Germline V CDR1 and CDR2: SQVTM, ANQGSEA. Losses at the gene ends were 0 bases for V and 8 bases for J; bases not matched to a gene: 9. The CDR3 bases are TGCAGCGTTGAAGATACAGGGGCTGTACGGGGCTACACCTTC. Amino acids: CSVEDTGAVRGYTF.

The chain has TRBV5-6 and TRBJ2-7; D call uncertain. Trimming stripped 4 bases from V and 7 bases from J, with 18 bases between. This CDR3 spans 14 amino acids. Germline V gives CDR1 SGHDT, CDR2 YYEEEE. The CDR3 region is CASSPVRTFREQYF. The CDR3 DNA sequence: TGTGCCAGCAGCCCCGTGCGCACTTTTCGTGAGCAGTACTTC.

The V gene is TRBV30, the J gene TRBJ1-2; 8 positions agree with TRBD1. Germline CDR1 and CDR2: GTSNPN and SVGIG (reference sequence). The CDR3 loop spans 15 amino acids. Trimming at V came to 0 bases and at J to 8 bases, leaving 11 bases not matched to a gene. In DNA, the CDR3 is TGTGCCTGGAGTGTACTGCAGGGGGCTCGTTTGGGCTACACCTTC. Protein sequence: CAWSVLQGARLGYTF.

The gene calls are TRBV7-2 and TRBJ1-5, with 9 bases aligning to TRBD1. This CDR3 has 14 amino acids. The V gene end was trimmed by 3 bases and the J gene end by 7 bases; junction bases not matched to a gene: 4. Germline CDR1 is SGHTA and CDR2 is FQGNSA. The CDR3 loop reads CASSFTDRGQPQHF. Here the CDR3 DNA reads TGTGCCAGCAGCTTTACGGACAGGGGCCAGCCCCAGCATTTT. Filled out from reference TRBV7-2 and TRBJ1-5, the complete variable domain reads GAGVSQSPSNKVTEKGKDVELRCDPISGHTALYWYRQSLGQGLEFLIYFQGNSAPDKSGLPSDRFSAERTGGSVSTLTIQRTQQEDSAVYLCASSFTDRGQPQHFGDGTRLSIL.

This clone was recorded many times. The V gene is TRBV4-3, the J gene TRBJ2-6; D ambiguous. Germline assignment: CDR1 LGHNA and CDR2 YSLEER. This CDR3 contains 17 residues. The V end was cut by 4 bases, the J end by 0 bases, with 13 bases between. The CDR3 reads CASSPRMAHSGANVLTF. Written as DNA, the CDR3 is TGCGCCAGCAGCCCCCGTATGGCCCACTCTGGGGCCAACGTCCTGACTTTC.

This chain joins TRBV11-3 and TRBJ2-5; D is possibly TRBD1 (6 bases). The CDR3 is 14 amino acids. The germline CDR1 and CDR2 sequences are SGHNT and YENEEA. Trimming pared 3 bases from V and 4 bases from J, leaving 12 bases between. The CDR3 region is CASSFQGLGETQYF. The CDR3 DNA follows: TGTGCCAGCAGCTTCCAGGGGTTGGGAGAGACCCAGTACTTC.

This clone was counted a few times. This chain connects TRBV5-1 to TRBJ2-1, with 9 bases that match TRBD2. V trimming: 4 bases; J trimming: 4 bases; junction bases outside the gene matches: 9. The CDR3 spans 16 residues. Germline V gene lookup returns CDR1 SGHRS and CDR2 YFSETQ. The CDR3 DNA sequence: TGCGCCAGCAGCCTGGATAGCGGGAGTGGTTACAATGAGCAGTTCTTC. It yields the protein CASSLDSGSGYNEQFF.

This chain connects TRBV5-6 to TRBJ2-3, with 7 positions matching TRBD2. V lost 5 bases to trimming and J lost 3 bases; unmatched junction nucleotides: 0. Germline V gene sequence: CDR1 SGHDT, CDR2 YYEEEE. The CDR3 totals 12 residues. The CDR3 DNA reads as TGTGCCAGCAGGGGAGGGACAGATACGCAGTATTTT. This encodes CASRGGTDTQYF.

The table lists this clone with a few counts. The V gene is TRBV27, the J gene TRBJ2-3, with D perhaps TRBD2 (5 bases). CDR3 length: 15 amino acids. Germline V gene data show CDR1 as MNHEY and CDR2 as SMNVEV (reference sequence). The V and J ends lost 8 bases and 2 bases respectively, with 17 bases between them. The CDR3 sequence is CASQTTLQFTDTQYF. DNA for the CDR3: TGTGCCAGCCAGACTACCTTACAGTTCACAGATACGCAGTATTTT.

This clone was observed a handful of times. V usage is TRBV2 and J usage is TRBJ2-1; D might be TRBD1 (5 bases). CDR1 and CDR2 (germline): SNHLY, FYNNEI. The CDR3 sequence is 14 residues long. Trimming removed 7 bases from V and 4 bases from J, with 14 bases in between. CDR3 sequence reads: CASKTLTAYNEQFF. CDR3 nucleotide sequence: TGTGCCAGCAAGACCTTGACAGCTTACAATGAGCAGTTCTTC.

This clone has just a few counts. This chain links TRBV6-6 with TRBJ2-5, with 8 bases matching TRBD2. After removal of 1 base from V and 1 base from J, the junction contained 2 bases not matched to a gene. CDR1 is MNHNY and CDR2 is SVGAGI in the germline V gene (reference sequence). The CDR3 sequence is 15 residues long. The CDR3 coding sequence is TGTGCCAGCAGTTACTACGGGGGGGGCCAAGAGACCCAGTACTTC. It codes for CASSYYGGGQETQYF.

The V and J genes are TRBV7-2 and TRBJ2-2, with D maybe TRBD1 (6 bases). Germline loops: CDR1 SGHTA, CDR2 FQGNSA. The CDR3 contains 14 residues. V shed 5 bases and J shed 4 bases, with 11 bases lying between them. This chain's CDR3 is CASSADRTTGELFF. The DNA for the CDR3 is TGTGCCAGCAGCGCGGACAGAACCACCGGGGAGCTGTTTTTT.

CDR3 amino acids: CASSWTGQGTYEQYF. DNA of the CDR3: TGCGCCAGCAGCTGGACGGGACAGGGGACCTACGAGCAGTACTTC. This chain connects TRBV5-1 to TRBJ2-7; 10 bases fit TRBD1. Losses at the gene ends were 3 bases for V and 2 bases for J; bases not matched to a gene: 5. The CDR3 has 15 amino acids. Germline V gives CDR1 SGHRS, CDR2 YFSETQ.

This clone was observed a single time. The rearrangement uses TRBV11-2 and TRBJ1-4; 8 bases line up with TRBD1. Looked up from germline, CDR1 is SGHAT and CDR2 is FQNNGV. J lost 7 bases, V lost 4 bases, and 8 bases had no gene match. CDR3 length equals 15 residues. CDR3 loop: CASSSSGTGTEKLFF. CDR3 sequence (DNA): TGTGCCAGCAGCTCCTCCGGGACAGGAACTGAAAAACTGTTTTTT.

The J gene is TRBJ2-1, the V gene TRBV5-1; 10 bases fit TRBD2. Germline-derived CDR1 and CDR2 are SGHRS and YFSETQ. The junction had 7 bases not matched to a gene; V was cut back by 0 bases and J by 7 bases. The CDR3 covers 16 residues. Here the CDR3 DNA reads TGCGCCAGCAGCTTGGGATTAGCGGGAGGAATGAATGAGCAGTTCTTC. Amino acids: CASSLGLAGGMNEQFF.

CDR3 bases: TGTGCCAGCAGCTTAGGGGCTCACTTCACAGATACGCAGTATTTT. Residues: CASSLGAHFTDTQYF. The chain recombines TRBV7-3 with TRBJ2-3; possibly TRBD1 for D (5 bases). V dropped 2 bases and J dropped 2 bases, with 11 bases sitting between them. The CDR3 loop spans 15 amino acids. CDR1 is SGHTA, CDR2 FQGTGA, per germline.

The chain couples TRBV10-3 to TRBJ1-5; D might be TRBD1 (5 bases). The CDR3 has 14 amino acids. V gave up 3 bases and J gave up 0 bases, with 6 bases separating them. Germline V gene sequence: CDR1 ENHRY, CDR2 SYGVKD. The CDR3, as DNA: TGTGCCATCAGTGACAGGGTTAGCAATCAGCCCCAGCATTTT. Its translation: CAISDRVSNQPQHF.

The chain recombines TRBV5-5 with TRBJ2-3; D is uncertain. Deletions cut 2 bases from V and 0 bases from J, with 10 bases between. CDR1 SGHKS and CDR2 YYEKEE come from the germline V gene (reference sequence). This CDR3 is built from 15 residues. The CDR3: CASSFYSPSTDTQYF. The DNA of the CDR3 is TGTGCCAGCAGCTTTTACAGTCCTAGCACAGATACGCAGTATTTT.

This clone was picked up a small number of times. The rearrangement uses TRBV4-1 and TRBJ2-5; weak D call: TRBD2 (5 bases). V gave up 0 bases and J gave up 4 bases, with 15 bases separating them. Germline assignment: CDR1 MGHRA and CDR2 YSYEKL. CDR3 length equals 16 residues. As DNA, the CDR3 is TGCGCCAGCAGCCAAGAAGGACTTCCGAACCGAGAGACCCAGTACTTC. It yields the protein CASSQEGLPNRETQYF.